This T cell receptor (beta chain) was sequenced in a study of blood T cells in healthy people across ages. Study-level background: Every two T cells gave about one barcoded beta molecule via template switching.

It was with a sample-barcoded 5' primer and a J-beta primer mix that a second PCR of roughly 7 to 12 cycles was run. The authors tagged each cDNA molecule using a template-switch adaptor with 12 random nucleotides. A single record per CDR3 protein comes from TCRdb applying MiXCR to the 5' RACE reads. The table shows hundreds of thousands of distinct CDR3 sequences, with more than 40% occurring only once. This clonotype was seen only a few times. The target antigen is unknown. Trimming removed 0 bases at V and 1 base at J, with 10 bases between. Germline-derived CDR1 and CDR2 are MGHRA and YSYEKL. This CDR3 has 15 amino acids. Study outcomes and limitations: Getting older went along with TCR beta diversity per million T cells dropping roughly linearly.

This sequence joins TRBV4-1 and TRBJ2-7; D is perhaps TRBD1 (5 bases). Specimen: blood. This receptor was taken from a man in his 60s in good health. The CDR3 bases are TGCGCCAGCAGCCAAGAAAGGACAACATCCTACGAGCAGTACTTC. It translates to CASSQERTTSYEQYF.